This T cell receptor beta chain derives from a study of CD8+CD57+ T cells in acquired aplastic anemia. This clonotype was seen repeatedly, ten times or more. Germline V gene lookup returns CDR1 DFQATT and CDR2 SNEGSKA (reference sequence). The CDR3 covers 13 residues. The J segment lost 2 bases and the V segment lost 5 bases, leaving 1 base of the junction unmatched. Genomic DNA, serving as template, underwent TCR beta VDJ and CDR3 profiling. Via MiXCR, TCRdb re-called the reads, giving one row per CDR3 protein. The top ten clones hold approximately 15% of a sample with fewer than 250,000 distinct CDR3 sequences, less than 65% of them seen once.

This sequence originates from a human donor in good health, serving as a control. This rearrangement joins TRBV20-1 to TRBJ2-1; 9 nucleotides align to TRBD2. The specimen was sorted CD4+, CD8+, or CD8+CD57+ T cells (not recorded which) from PBMCs. The CDR3 loop reads CSARGGAYNEQFF. Here the CDR3 DNA reads TGCAGTGCTCGCGGGGGGGCCTACAATGAGCAGTTCTTC.